This T cell receptor (beta chain) emerged from a study of T cell repertoires in cytomegalovirus infection. Overall study: Through public TCR beta signatures, both CMV infection and matching HLA type were indicated.

TCRdb re-called the reads with MiXCR, one entry per CDR3 protein. The sample lists 250,000 to 300,000 distinct CDR3 sequences, 22% seen once, with approximately 19% in the top ten. For this clonotype: Its antigen remains unknown.

The CDR3 extends over 14 amino acids. Looked up from germline, CDR1 is ENHRY and CDR2 is SYGVKD. V dropped 2 bases and J dropped 4; count of bases not matched to a gene: 0. The chain combines TRBV10-3 with TRBJ1-2; 11 nucleotides align to TRBD1. The receptor was derived from a human donor in good health (CMV status not recorded). Some clones in this sample may be carry-over from other donors' samples. The sample consisted of cultured PBMCs, taken from culture after CMV antigen stimulation. The CDR3 DNA is TGTGCCATCAGTGAGGGGACAGGGGGCTATGGCTACACCTTC. It specifies CAISEGTGGYGYTF.